Sequencing of this T cell receptor (beta chain) was carried out in a study of T cells in localized non-small cell lung cancer. This CDR3 is built from 14 residues. CDR1 is SQVTM, CDR2 ANQGSEA, per germline. Study-wide findings and caveats: The study linked higher blood T cell density to longer overall survival. Uninvolved adjacent lung showed the highest T cell clonality, exceeding tumor.

As concerns this clone: Its antigen remains unknown.

Sequenced by immunoSEQ multiplex PCR; TCRdb stores in-frame clones only, minus some. The sample lists roughly 40,000 clones; 81% were seen once. This chain joins TRBV29-1 and TRBJ2-5; D is unresolved. The J call is uncertain, as TRBJ2-7 better fits the DNA end. Material: peripheral blood mononuclear cells, obtained before any cancer treatment. The TCR comes from a male donor at least 60 years old with stage II lung adenocarcinoma. CDR3 amino acids: CSASLGHEPYEQYF. The CDR3 DNA reads TGCAGCGCATCGTTGGGCCACGAACCCTACGAGCAGTACTTC.